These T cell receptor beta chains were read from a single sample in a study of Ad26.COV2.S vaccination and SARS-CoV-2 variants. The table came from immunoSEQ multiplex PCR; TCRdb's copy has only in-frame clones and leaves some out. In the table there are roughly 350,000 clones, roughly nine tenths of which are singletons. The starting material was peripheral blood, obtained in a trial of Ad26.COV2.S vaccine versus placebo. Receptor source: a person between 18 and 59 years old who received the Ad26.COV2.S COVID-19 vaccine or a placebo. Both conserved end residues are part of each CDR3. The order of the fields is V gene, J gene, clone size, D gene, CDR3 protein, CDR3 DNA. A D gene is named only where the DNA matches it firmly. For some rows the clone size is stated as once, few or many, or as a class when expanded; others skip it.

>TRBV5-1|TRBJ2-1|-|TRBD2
CASSLPVGGPGEQFF
TGCGCCAGCAGCTTGCCAGTGGGAGGGCCGGGGGAGCAGTTCTTC
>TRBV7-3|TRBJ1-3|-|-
CASSLTGGGNTIYF
TGTGCCAGCAGCTTAACTGGTGGAGGAAACACCATATATTTT
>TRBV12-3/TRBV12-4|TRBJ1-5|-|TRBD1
CASRQGNQPQHF
TGTGCCAGCAGACAGGGGAATCAGCCCCAGCATTTT
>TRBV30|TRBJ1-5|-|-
CAWSLDSLSNQPQHF
TGTGCCTGGAGTTTAGACAGTCTTAGCAATCAGCCCCAGCATTTT
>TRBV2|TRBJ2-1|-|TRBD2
CASTTRGSSYNEQFF
TGTGCCAGCACTACCCGCGGGAGCTCCTACAATGAGCAGTTCTTC
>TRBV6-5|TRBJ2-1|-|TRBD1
CASSGTGGYNEQFF
TGTGCCAGCAGCGGGACAGGGGGATACAATGAGCAGTTCTTC
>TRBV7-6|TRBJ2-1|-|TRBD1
CASSLGLTTGGAYNEQFF
TGTGCCAGCAGCTTAGGACTCACTACAGGGGGCGCCTACAATGAGCAGTTCTTC
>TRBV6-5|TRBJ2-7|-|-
CASSYTGPNEQYF
TGTGCCAGCAGTTATACAGGGCCTAACGAGCAGTACTTC
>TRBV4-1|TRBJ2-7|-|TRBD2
CASSPYLAGGIGEQYF
TGCGCCAGCAGCCCCTACCTAGCGGGAGGGATCGGCGAGCAGTACTTC
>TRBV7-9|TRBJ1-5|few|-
CASSARGSQPQHF
TGTGCCAGCAGCGCCCGCGGGAGTCAGCCCCAGCATTTT
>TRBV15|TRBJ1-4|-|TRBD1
CATSMGQNNEKLFF
TGTGCCACCAGCATGGGACAGAATAATGAAAAACTGTTTTTT
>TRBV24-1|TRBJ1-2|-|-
CATSDFRGPGRLLPNYGYTF
TGTGCCACCAGTGATTTCAGGGGACCGGGACGCCTCTTACCTAACTATGGCTACACCTTC
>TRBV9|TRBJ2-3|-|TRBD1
CASSVATTQWDRGKDTQYF
TGTGCCAGCAGCGTAGCTACGACGCAGTGGGACAGGGGTAAAGATACGCAGTATTTT
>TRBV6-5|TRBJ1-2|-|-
CASRGDGNTNYGYTF
TGTGCCAGCAGGGGGGACGGAAACACTAACTATGGCTACACCTTC
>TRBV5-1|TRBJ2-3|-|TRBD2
CASSSGGGTDTQYF
TGCGCCAGCAGTAGCGGGGGGGGCACAGATACGCAGTATTTT
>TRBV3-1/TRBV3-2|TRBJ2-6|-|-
CASSPAPGSGANVLTF
TGTGCCAGCAGCCCCGCCCCGGGGTCTGGGGCCAACGTCCTGACTTTC
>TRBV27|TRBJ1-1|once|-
CASSLWLGVNTEAFF
TGTGCCAGCAGTTTATGGTTAGGGGTGAACACTGAAGCTTTCTTT
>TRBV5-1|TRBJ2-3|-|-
CASSRTAPSTDTQYF
TGCGCCAGCAGCCGGACAGCGCCTAGCACAGATACGCAGTATTTT
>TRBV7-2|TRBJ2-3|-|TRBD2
CASSNNPRGGFGDTQYF
TGTGCCAGCAGCAATAACCCCCGGGGGGGCTTTGGGGATACGCAGTATTTT
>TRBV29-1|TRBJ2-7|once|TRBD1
CSALGGLYEQYF
TGCAGCGCGCTAGGGGGCCTGTACGAGCAGTACTTC
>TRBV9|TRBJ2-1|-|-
CASSVGGGGILGNEQFF
TGTGCCAGCAGCGTAGGGGGTGGAGGGATCCTTGGGAATGAGCAGTTCTTC
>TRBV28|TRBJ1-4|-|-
CASGGLGEKLFF
TGTGCCAGCGGGGGCTTGGGAGAAAAACTGTTTTTT
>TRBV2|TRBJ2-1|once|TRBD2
CASSEASGGEQFF
TGTGCCAGCAGTGAAGCCTCGGGGGGTGAGCAGTTCTTC